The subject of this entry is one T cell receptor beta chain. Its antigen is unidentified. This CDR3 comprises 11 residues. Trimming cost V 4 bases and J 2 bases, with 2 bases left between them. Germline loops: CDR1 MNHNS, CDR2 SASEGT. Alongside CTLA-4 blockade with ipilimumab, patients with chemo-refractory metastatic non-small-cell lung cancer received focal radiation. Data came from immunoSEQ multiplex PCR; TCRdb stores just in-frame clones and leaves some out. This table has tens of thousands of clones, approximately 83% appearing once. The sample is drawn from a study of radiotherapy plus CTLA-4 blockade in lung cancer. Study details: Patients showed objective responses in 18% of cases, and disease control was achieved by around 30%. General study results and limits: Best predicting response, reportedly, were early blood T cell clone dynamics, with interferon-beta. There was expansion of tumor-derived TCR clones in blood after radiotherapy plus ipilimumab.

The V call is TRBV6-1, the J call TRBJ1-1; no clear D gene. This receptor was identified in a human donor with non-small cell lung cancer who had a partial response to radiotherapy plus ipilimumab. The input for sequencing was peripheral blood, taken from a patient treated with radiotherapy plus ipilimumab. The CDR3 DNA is TGTGCCAGCAGTGTAAACACTGAAGCTTTCTTT. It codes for CASSVNTEAFF.